The subject of this entry is one T cell receptor (beta chain). The sample belongs to a study of CD8 T cells in Susac syndrome. After extraction with the RNeasy kit, roughly 0.45 to 1 ug of the RNA was reverse transcribed using random hexamers. It was immunoSEQ multiplex PCR that amplified TCR beta CDR3 across 54 Vbeta and 13 Jbeta. TCRdb reprocessed the immunoSEQ multiplex PCR reads via MiXCR and lists one record per CDR3 protein. The table records approximately 170,000 distinct CDR3 sequences, about 91% of them present only once. CDR1 is DFQATT and CDR2 is SNEGSKA in the germline V gene (reference sequence). Trimming left V 3 bases short and J 7 bases short, with 15 bases between. CDR3 length: 13 residues. Peripheral blood CD8+ and CD4+ T cells were profiled by TCR beta sequencing. TEMRA cells underwent FACS enrichment and CD8+ and CD4+ T cells underwent negative isolation.

This receptor was obtained from a human donor in good health. V and J are TRBV20-1 and TRBJ2-5; no clear D. The specimen was CD4+ T cells from PBMCs. The CDR3 DNA follows: TGCAGTGCTAGGCGGACCGAACTTTTGACCCAGTACTTC. It specifies CSARRTELLTQYF.